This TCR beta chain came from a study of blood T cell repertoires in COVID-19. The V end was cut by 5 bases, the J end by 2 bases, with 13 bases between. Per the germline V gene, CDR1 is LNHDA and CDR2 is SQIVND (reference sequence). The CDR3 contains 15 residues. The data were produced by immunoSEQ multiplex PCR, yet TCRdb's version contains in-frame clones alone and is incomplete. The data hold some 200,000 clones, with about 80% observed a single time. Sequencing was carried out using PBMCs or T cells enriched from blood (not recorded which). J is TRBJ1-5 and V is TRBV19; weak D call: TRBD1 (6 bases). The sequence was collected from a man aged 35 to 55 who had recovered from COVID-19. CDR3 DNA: TGTGCCAGTAGTTCCCCCAGGACAGGCAATCAGCCCCAGCATTTT. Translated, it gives CASSSPRTGNQPQHF.